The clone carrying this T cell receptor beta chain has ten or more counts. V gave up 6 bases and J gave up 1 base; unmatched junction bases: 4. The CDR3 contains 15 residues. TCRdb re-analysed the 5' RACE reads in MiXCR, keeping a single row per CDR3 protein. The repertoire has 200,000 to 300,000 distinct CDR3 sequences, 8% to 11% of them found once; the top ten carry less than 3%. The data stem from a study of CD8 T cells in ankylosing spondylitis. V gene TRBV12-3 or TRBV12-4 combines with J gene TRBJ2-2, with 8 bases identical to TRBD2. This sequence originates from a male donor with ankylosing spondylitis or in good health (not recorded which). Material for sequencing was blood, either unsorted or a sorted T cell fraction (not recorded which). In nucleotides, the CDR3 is TGTGCCAGCAGCAAAACTAGCGGGAACACCGGGGAGCTGTTTTTT. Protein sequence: CASSKTSGNTGELFF.